This T cell receptor (beta chain) was recorded in a study of OX40 agonist ivuxolimab in advanced cancers. About the research overall: Having had anti-PD-1, anti-PD-L1 or anti-CTLA-4 therapy before was allowed, and roughly 39% had some. In three patients, partial responses were observed, one with hepatocellular carcinoma and two with cutaneous melanoma.

Clones were read by immunoSEQ multiplex PCR, and TCRdb kept only the in-frame ones, dropping some. In the table there are some 75,000 clones, around 87% of which are singletons. The sequences come from CD4+ or CD8+ T cells sorted from blood, collected in a trial of the OX40 agonist ivuxolimab. This clonotype originated in an adult with an advanced solid tumor such as melanoma, head and neck, liver or kidney cancer.

The CDR3 coding sequence is TGTGCCAGCAGCCGGAAGGGGGGCTCTATTAGCAATCAGCCCCAGCATTTT. Translated: CASSRKGGSISNQPQHF. The V call is TRBV5-8, the J call TRBJ1-5; the D gene is possibly TRBD1 (6 bases). The germline V gene encodes CDR1 SGHTS and CDR2 YDEGEE. V lost 4 bases and J lost 0, with 17 bases in between. The CDR3 covers 17 residues.